These T cell receptor beta chains were read from a single sample in a study of cytomegalovirus exposure and HLA in healthy donors. The table came from immunoSEQ multiplex PCR; TCRdb's copy has only in-frame clones and leaves some out. The profile covers around 62,000 clones, with roughly 73% appearing a single time and 5% taken by the ten largest. Source material: PBMCs. Source of these receptors: a male donor in good health and CMV-seropositive. The CDR3 runs from the conserved cysteine through the conserved F or W.

cdr3_length: 13
v_call: TRBV13
cdr3_aa: CASSRIPVSGYTF

cdr3_length: 10
v_call: TRBV6-5
cdr3_aa: CAAGTDTQYF

cdr3_length: 12
v_call: TRBV5-1
cdr3_aa: CASSLPGTEAFF

cdr3_length: 11
v_call: TRBV7-9
cdr3_aa: CASSGDYEQYF

cdr3_length: 19
v_call: TRBV15
cdr3_aa: CATSSKLAGTGAGTDTQYF

cdr3_length: 16
v_call: TRBV5-1
cdr3_aa: CASSLDLAGLSYEQYF

cdr3_length: 16
v_call: TRBV9
cdr3_aa: CASSEISGLSYNEQFF

cdr3_length: 13
v_call: TRBV5-1
cdr3_aa: CVPRGQGAETQYF

cdr3_length: 17
v_call: TRBV7-6
cdr3_aa: CASSLAVAGGSTGELFF

cdr3_length: 14
v_call: TRBV27
cdr3_aa: CASSLRSLGGEQFF

cdr3_length: 16
v_call: TRBV21-1
cdr3_aa: CASSNFPGQGNHEQYF

cdr3_length: 14
v_call: TRBV7-6
cdr3_aa: CASSLLETGAEQYF

cdr3_length: 14
v_call: TRBV19
cdr3_aa: CASIRTGANYGYTF

cdr3_length: 15
v_call: TRBV5-1
cdr3_aa: CASRDKTGANTEAFF

cdr3_length: 15
v_call: TRBV6-6
cdr3_aa: CASSYYGMSNQPQHF

cdr3_length: 12
v_call: TRBV29-1
cdr3_aa: CSVEPGAYGYTF

cdr3_length: 16
v_call: TRBV6-5
cdr3_aa: CASSYLRDRGNYGYTF

cdr3_length: 16
v_call: TRBV5-1
cdr3_aa: CASSSLSGGVPDTQYF

cdr3_length: 15
v_call: TRBV27
cdr3_aa: CASSSPGQGFHEQYF

cdr3_length: 15
v_call: TRBV28
cdr3_aa: CASRTPGTGTYEQYF

cdr3_length: 15
v_call: TRBV13
cdr3_aa: CASSFRTENTGELFF

cdr3_length: 14
v_call: TRBV5-1
cdr3_aa: CASSLYRAEDGYTF

cdr3_length: 17
v_call: TRBV4-2
cdr3_aa: CASSREPSGGPRHTQYF

cdr3_length: 14
v_call: TRBV4-1
cdr3_aa: CASRSRDRDTEAFF

cdr3_length: 13
v_call: TRBV27
cdr3_aa: CASSLGGRDEAFF

cdr3_length: 16
v_call: TRBV10-3
cdr3_aa: CAISELAGGLYNEQFF

cdr3_length: 15
v_call: TRBV21-1
cdr3_aa: CASNGLWLGRNEQFF

cdr3_length: 16
v_call: TRBV5-1
cdr3_aa: CASSLGHFATNEKLFF

cdr3_length: 16
v_call: TRBV15
cdr3_aa: CATSAGASGGTGELFF

cdr3_length: 12
v_call: TRBV5-5
cdr3_aa: CASSFLGVEAFF

cdr3_length: 15
v_call: TRBV27
cdr3_aa: CASSLSWTGGNTIYF

cdr3_length: 13
v_call: TRBV7-9
cdr3_aa: CASSLGSNEKLFF

cdr3_length: 15
v_call: TRBV5-1
cdr3_aa: CASSLWRQRQETQYF

cdr3_length: 13
v_call: TRBV9
cdr3_aa: CASSAAPWAGYTF

cdr3_length: 15
v_call: TRBV5-4
cdr3_aa: CASSLDRAGNSPLHF

cdr3_length: 15
v_call: TRBV7-2
cdr3_aa: CASSLSGTGTYEQYF

cdr3_length: 14
v_call: TRBV6-1
cdr3_aa: CATKGQETNYEQYF

cdr3_length: 14
v_call: TRBV19
cdr3_aa: CASSTRYEDTEAFF

cdr3_length: 16
v_call: TRBV5-4
cdr3_aa: CASSLIGQGASYEQYF